This paragraph covers one TCR beta chain sequence. Its antigen remains unknown. The data stem from a study of cytomegalovirus exposure and HLA in healthy donors. Study results and caveats: The study found most TCR sequences rare, yet found some public TCRs in many donors. The study labeled 164 TCR beta chains cytomegalovirus-associated.

Data came from immunoSEQ multiplex PCR; TCRdb stores just in-frame clones and leaves some out. This table holds 100,000 to 150,000 clones, roughly 86% found once. Germline-derived CDR1 and CDR2 are MNHNS and SASEGT. V was clipped by 6 bases and J by 7 bases; unmatched bases: 4. The CDR3 contains 12 residues. The source of this sequence is a man aged 30 to 39 in good health and CMV-seronegative. Sequencing was done on a sample of PBMCs. This chain uses TRBV6-1 with TRBJ1-2, with 8 bases that match TRBD1. The CDR3 sequence: CASRAGGSGYTF. In DNA, the CDR3 is TGTGCCAGCAGGGCAGGGGGCTCTGGCTACACCTTC.